The 23 T cell receptor beta chains below all came from one sample that was sequenced in a study of human T cells and chemical hapten exposure. The sample's time point: patch test 1, 2 weeks after DPC sensitization. The treatment here: therapeutic diphenylcyclopropenone sensitization with weekly scalp DPC. TCRdb reanalysed the RACE reads using MiXCR and keeps one entry per CDR3 protein. The data show under 130,000 distinct CDR3 sequences, 8% to 13% seen once. Source: whole blood, taken in connection with sensitization to the hapten diphenylcyclopropenone (DPC). These receptors all stem from a woman in her 40s with alopecia areata. Some clones in this sample may be carry-over from other donors' samples.

This clonotype came up once. This clone may be a read error of a much larger clone one base away. The chain combines TRBV4-3 with TRBJ2-2, with D unresolved. Between the trimmed V and J ends, which lost 0 bases and 4 bases, there was a span of 12 bases. Germline V CDR1 and CDR2: LGHNA, YSLEER. This CDR3 contains 16 residues. CDR3 DNA sequence: TGCGCCAGCAGCCAAGATCTGTCGCTCAGCACCGGGGAGCTGTTTTTT. Protein sequence: CASSQDLSLSTGELFF.

For the CDR3, the DNA is TGTGCCAGCAGCTTCAAGGGACAGGGGTACACTGAAGCTTTCTTT. Translating it yields CASSFKGQGYTEAFF. The chain uses TRBV7-9 and TRBJ1-1, with TRBD1 matching 10 bases. Losses at the gene ends were 3 bases for V and 3 bases for J; bases not matched to a gene: 4. This CDR3 spans 15 amino acids. The germline CDR1 and CDR2 sequences are SEHNR and FQNEAQ (reference sequence).

This rearrangement joins TRBV19 to TRBJ2-3; maybe TRBD1 (6 bases). The germline V and J ends were trimmed by 10 bases and 0 bases, with 14 bases remaining between them. The CDR3 is 14 amino acids. Germline values: CDR1 LNHDA, CDR2 SQIVND (reference sequence). The CDR3 coding sequence is TGTGCCACCAGACAGGAGATTAGCACAGATACGCAGTATTTT. This translates into CATRQEISTDTQYF.

In this sample, this clonotype turned up many times. The genes are TRBV28 and TRBJ2-2; D not certain. The CDR3 has 15 amino acids. Deletions cut 6 bases from V and 1 base from J, with 12 bases between. CDR1 MDHEN and CDR2 SYDVKM come from the germline V gene. In nucleotides, the CDR3 is TGTGCCAGCAGCCCCCGGGCTGGGAACACCGGGGAGCTGTTTTTT. Protein: CASSPRAGNTGELFF.

This clonotype was found many times. This sequence joins TRBV7-7 and TRBJ2-1; 7 bases line up with TRBD2. The germline gives CDR1 SSHAT, CDR2 FNYEAQ (reference sequence). The V and J ends lost 2 bases and 7 bases, in that order; junction bases with no gene match: 8. This CDR3 contains 15 residues. The CDR3, as DNA: TGTGCCAGCAGCTTAACCTCGGGGCGGGGGAATGAGCAGTTCTTC. Residues: CASSLTSGRGNEQFF.

This clonotype turned up a few times. This chain links TRBV27 with TRBJ1-4, with no clear D. The germline gives CDR1 MNHEY, CDR2 SMNVEV (reference sequence). V lost 3 bases to trimming and J lost 3 bases, with 2 bases between them. The CDR3 consists of 12 residues. The CDR3 spells CASSFPNEKLFF. The CDR3 bases are TGTGCCAGCAGTTTTCCTAATGAAAAACTGTTTTTT.

This clonotype showed up many times. This chain connects TRBV7-9 to TRBJ2-5, with D perhaps being TRBD1 or TRBD2 (6 bases each). The CDR3 totals 12 residues. Germline-derived CDR1 and CDR2 are SEHNR and FQNEAQ (reference sequence). V shed 7 bases and J shed 10 bases, with 16 bases lying between them. This chain's CDR3 is CASISNEGGQYF. The CDR3, as DNA: TGTGCCAGCATCTCAAATGAGGGGGGCCAGTACTTC.

This clonotype was seen only a few times. This sequence joins TRBV9 and TRBJ1-1; 8 bases fit TRBD1. CDR1 is SGDLS, CDR2 YYNGEE, per germline. V gave up 3 bases and J gave up 9 bases; unmatched junction bases: 4. The CDR3 runs to 12 residues. Written as DNA, the CDR3 is TGTGCCAGCAGCGGAAGGGACAGGAAAGCTTTCTTT. Amino acids: CASSGRDRKAFF.

The table lists this clonotype with a few counts. The V call is TRBV12-3 or TRBV12-4, the J call TRBJ2-1; D is ambiguous. Trimming left V 3 bases short and J 0 bases short, with 15 bases between. The CDR3 has 17 residues. In DNA form, the CDR3 reads TGTGCCAGCAGTTTTGGGAACCCTCCGAGCTCCTACAATGAGCAGTTCTTC. Translating gives CASSFGNPPSSYNEQFF.

This clonotype was observed many times. The V and J genes are TRBV28 and TRBJ1-5; tentative D call: TRBD1 (5 bases). The CDR3 consists of 14 residues. Germline values: CDR1 MDHEN, CDR2 SYDVKM. The V gene lost 7 bases and the J gene lost 5 bases, with 15 bases spanning the gap. Here the CDR3 reads CASTPQQGHQPQHF. DNA of the CDR3: TGTGCCAGCACCCCCCAGCAGGGCCATCAGCCCCAGCATTTT.

This chain connects TRBV20-1 to TRBJ2-1, with TRBD1 matching over 8 bases. Germline CDR1 reads DFQATT; CDR2 reads SNEGSKA (reference sequence). Germline trimming cut 5 bases from V and 3 bases from J; bases unmatched to any gene: 6. This CDR3 is 14 amino acids long. The CDR3: CSAAPGTGYNEQFF. The CDR3 nucleotides are TGCAGTGCTGCCCCCGGGACAGGCTACAATGAGCAGTTCTTC.

This clonotype was seen at least ten times. J is TRBJ1-5 and V is TRBV7-9; D is unresolved. V lost 5 bases and J lost 1, with 12 bases in between. CDR1 is SEHNR and CDR2 is FQNEAQ in the germline V gene (reference sequence). CDR3 length equals 15 residues. CDR3 bases: TGTGCCAGCAGCCAAACCGGGTCCAGCAATCAGCCCCAGCATTTT. Amino acid sequence: CASSQTGSSNQPQHF.

The CDR3 region has the DNA TGTGCCAGCAGGTCCGGAGATACGCAGTATTTT. As protein: CASRSGDTQYF. The rearrangement links TRBV7-2 to TRBJ2-3, with D unresolved. CDR1 and CDR2 from the germline V gene are SGHTA and FQGNSA. V was cut by 6 bases and J by 5 bases, with 6 bases left in between. CDR3 length: 11 residues.

The sample holds many counts of this clonotype. The chain uses TRBV3-1 and TRBJ2-1; D is unresolved. V was shortened by 5 bases and J by 5 bases, with 7 bases between the two germline ends. Per the germline V gene, CDR1 is LGHDT and CDR2 is YNNKEL (reference sequence). This CDR3 has 12 amino acids. The CDR3 sequence: CASSFLNNEQFF. CDR3 nucleotide sequence: TGTGCCAGCAGCTTCCTTAACAATGAGCAGTTCTTC.

This clonotype was counted at least ten times. The J gene is TRBJ1-2, the V gene TRBV7-9; D is perhaps TRBD1 (6 bases). Germline V gene lookup returns CDR1 SEHNR and CDR2 FQNEAQ (reference sequence). V was trimmed by 3 bases and J by 4 bases, leaving 15 bases between them. The CDR3 runs to 15 residues. In DNA form, the CDR3 reads TGTGCCAGCAGCTTTGCAACAGGGTATGCCTATGGCTACACCTTC. Protein product: CASSFATGYAYGYTF.

The sample holds many counts of this clonotype. The chain couples TRBV7-9 to TRBJ2-7; a possible D gene is TRBD1 (5 bases). Between the trimmed V and J ends, which lost 4 bases and 0 bases, there was a span of 19 bases. Germline assignment: CDR1 SEHNR and CDR2 FQNEAQ (reference sequence). The CDR3 runs to 17 residues. The CDR3 here is CASSSSGDSQSSYEQYF. CDR3 nucleotides: TGTGCCAGCAGCTCCAGTGGCGACAGCCAGAGCTCCTACGAGCAGTACTTC. The whole variable domain, remainder taken from reference TRBV7-9 and TRBJ2-7, is DTGVSQNPRHKITKRGQNVTFRCDPISEHNRLYWYRQTLGQGPEFLTYFQNEAQLEKSRLLSDRFSAERPKGSFSTLEIQRTEQGDSAMYLCASSSSGDSQSSYEQYFGPGTRLTVT.

The rearrangement joins TRBV24-1 to TRBJ2-5, with TRBD1 matching over 11 bases. V lost 4 bases, J lost 4 bases, and 10 bases stayed unmatched. The CDR3 length is 17 residues. Germline V gene sequence: CDR1 KGHDR, CDR2 SFDVKD. The CDR3 DNA reads TGTGCCACCAGTGACCCCGGACAGGGGGCGGGAGGAGAGACCCAGTACTTC. Translation gives CATSDPGQGAGGETQYF.

This clonotype came up a few times. V and J are TRBV3-1 and TRBJ2-5, with D maybe TRBD2 (6 bases). The CDR3 covers 14 residues. Germline V gene data show CDR1 as LGHDT and CDR2 as YNNKEL (reference sequence). The V end was cut by 1 base, the J end by 5 bases, with 11 bases between. The CDR3 loop reads CASSQGFGGETQYF. In DNA, the CDR3 is TGTGCCAGCAGCCAAGGGTTTGGGGGGGAGACCCAGTACTTC.

The V gene is TRBV6-5, the J gene TRBJ1-1, with D tentatively TRBD1 (6 bases). This CDR3 region has 15 residues. CDR1 and CDR2 from the germline V gene are MNHEY and SVGAGI. Deletions cut 2 bases from V and 0 bases from J, with 10 bases between. The DNA for the CDR3 is TGTGCCAGCAGTTACGTGGGGGGGCTGAACACTGAAGCTTTCTTT. Translation gives CASSYVGGLNTEAFF.

This clonotype has just a few counts. This chain uses TRBV20-1 with TRBJ1-6, with 7 bases aligning to TRBD1. The CDR3 sequence is 14 residues long. Trimming at V came to 4 bases and at J to 5 bases, leaving 5 bases not matched to a gene. Per germline, CDR1 DFQATT and CDR2 SNEGSKA (reference sequence). The CDR3 coding sequence is TGCAGTGCTAAAGACAGGGCCGATAATTCACCCCTCCACTTT. Amino acid sequence: CSAKDRADNSPLHF.

This clonotype was seen a handful of times. The chain carries TRBV5-1 and TRBJ1-1; no definite D call. The CDR3 totals 14 residues. The V end was cut by 4 bases, the J end by 2 bases, with 12 bases between. CDR1 is SGHRS, CDR2 YFSETQ, per germline. The CDR3: CASSRRERNTEAFF. The CDR3 bases are TGCGCCAGCAGCCGACGGGAGCGAAACACTGAAGCTTTCTTT.

The table lists this clonotype with a few counts. J is TRBJ1-3 and V is TRBV15, with 7 bases fitting TRBD1. The CDR3 runs to 13 residues. Germline loops: CDR1 LNHNV, CDR2 YYDKDF (reference sequence). V was pared by 4 bases and J by 9 bases, with 6 bases of the junction left unmatched. This CDR3 reads CATSNRGSVTIYF. CDR3 sequence (DNA): TGTGCCACCAGCAACAGGGGCTCCGTCACCATATATTTT.

Ten or more counts support this clonotype. The chain joins TRBV11-2 to TRBJ2-5; 10 bases align to TRBD2. The trim removed 4 bases at V and 7 bases at J, leaving 3 bases unmatched. Germline V gene sequence: CDR1 SGHAT, CDR2 FQNNGV. The CDR3 consists of 13 residues. The CDR3 DNA is TGTGCCAGCAGCTCCCGGACTAGCGGGACCCAGTACTTC. Encoded protein: CASSSRTSGTQYF.